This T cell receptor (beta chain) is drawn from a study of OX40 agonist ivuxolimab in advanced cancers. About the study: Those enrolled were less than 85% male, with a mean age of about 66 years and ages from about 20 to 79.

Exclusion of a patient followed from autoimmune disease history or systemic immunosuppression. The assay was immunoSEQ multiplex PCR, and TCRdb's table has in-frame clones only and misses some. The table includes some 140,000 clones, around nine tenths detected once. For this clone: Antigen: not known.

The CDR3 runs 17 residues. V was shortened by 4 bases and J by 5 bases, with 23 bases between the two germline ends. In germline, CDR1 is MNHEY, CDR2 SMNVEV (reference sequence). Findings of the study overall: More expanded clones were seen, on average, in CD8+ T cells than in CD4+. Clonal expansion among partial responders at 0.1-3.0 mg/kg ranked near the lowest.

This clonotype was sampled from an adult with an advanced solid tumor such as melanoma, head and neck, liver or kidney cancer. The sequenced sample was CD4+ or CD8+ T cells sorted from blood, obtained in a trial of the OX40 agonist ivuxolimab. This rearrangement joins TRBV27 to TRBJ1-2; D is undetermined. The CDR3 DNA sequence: TGTGCCAGCAGTTCCTATATGGGAGGCCGATCCGGTTATGGCTACACCTTC. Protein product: CASSSYMGGRSGYGYTF.